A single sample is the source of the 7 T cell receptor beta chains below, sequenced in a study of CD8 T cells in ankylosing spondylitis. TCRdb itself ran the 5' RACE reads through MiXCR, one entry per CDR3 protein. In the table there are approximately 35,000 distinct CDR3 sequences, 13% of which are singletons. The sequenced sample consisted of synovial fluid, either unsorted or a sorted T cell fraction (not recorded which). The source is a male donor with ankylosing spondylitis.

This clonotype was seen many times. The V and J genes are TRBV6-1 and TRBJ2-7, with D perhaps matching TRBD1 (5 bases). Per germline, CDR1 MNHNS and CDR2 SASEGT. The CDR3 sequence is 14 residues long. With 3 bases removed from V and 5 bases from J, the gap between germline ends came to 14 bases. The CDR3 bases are TGTGCCAGCAGTGAGGGGCTAGAAGTTGACGAGCAGTACTTC. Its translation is CASSEGLEVDEQYF.

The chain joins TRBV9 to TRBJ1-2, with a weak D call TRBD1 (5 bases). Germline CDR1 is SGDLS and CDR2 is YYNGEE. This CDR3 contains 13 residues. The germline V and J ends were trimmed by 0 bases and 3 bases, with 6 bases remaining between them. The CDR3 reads CASSVGGDYGYTF. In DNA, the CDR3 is TGTGCCAGCAGCGTAGGAGGGGACTATGGCTACACCTTC.

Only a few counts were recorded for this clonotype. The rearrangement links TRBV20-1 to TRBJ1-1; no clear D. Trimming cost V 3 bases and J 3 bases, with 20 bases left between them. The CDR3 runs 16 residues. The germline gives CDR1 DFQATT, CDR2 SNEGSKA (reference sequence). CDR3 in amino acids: CSASAPQAFRDTEAFF. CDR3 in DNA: TGCAGTGCTAGCGCCCCCCAGGCGTTTCGAGACACTGAAGCTTTCTTT.

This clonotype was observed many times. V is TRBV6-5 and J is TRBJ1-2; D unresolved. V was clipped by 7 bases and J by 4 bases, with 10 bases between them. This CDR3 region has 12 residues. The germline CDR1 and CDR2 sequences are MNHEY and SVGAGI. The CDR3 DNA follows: TGTGCCAGCACCTACGGCGGCTATGGCTACACCTTC. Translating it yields CASTYGGYGYTF.

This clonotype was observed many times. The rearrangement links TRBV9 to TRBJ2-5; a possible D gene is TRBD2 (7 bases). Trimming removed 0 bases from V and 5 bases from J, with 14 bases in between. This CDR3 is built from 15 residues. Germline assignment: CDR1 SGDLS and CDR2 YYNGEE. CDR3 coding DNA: TGTGCCAGCAGCGTAGGAGGGGGGGCCGGTGAGACCCAGTACTTC. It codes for CASSVGGGAGETQYF.

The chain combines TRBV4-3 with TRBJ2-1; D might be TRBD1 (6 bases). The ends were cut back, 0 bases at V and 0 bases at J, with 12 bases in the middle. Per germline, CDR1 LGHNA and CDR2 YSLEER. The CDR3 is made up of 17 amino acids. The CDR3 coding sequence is TGCGCCAGCAGCCAAGAAAGGGCCAGGGGCTCCTACAATGAGCAGTTCTTC. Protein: CASSQERARGSYNEQFF.

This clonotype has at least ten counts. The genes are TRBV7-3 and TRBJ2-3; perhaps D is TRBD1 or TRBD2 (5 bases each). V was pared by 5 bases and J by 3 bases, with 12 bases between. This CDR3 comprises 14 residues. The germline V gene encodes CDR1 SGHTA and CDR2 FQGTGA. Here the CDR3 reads CASSPGGMTDTQYF. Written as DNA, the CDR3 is TGTGCCAGCAGCCCTGGGGGAATGACAGATACGCAGTATTTT. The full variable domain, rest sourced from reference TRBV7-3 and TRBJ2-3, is GAGVSQTPSNKVTEKGKYVELRCDPISGHTALYWYRQSLGQGPEFLIYFQGTGAADDSGLPNDRFFAVRPEGSVSTLKIQRTERGDSAVYLCASSPGGMTDTQYFGPGTRLTVL.